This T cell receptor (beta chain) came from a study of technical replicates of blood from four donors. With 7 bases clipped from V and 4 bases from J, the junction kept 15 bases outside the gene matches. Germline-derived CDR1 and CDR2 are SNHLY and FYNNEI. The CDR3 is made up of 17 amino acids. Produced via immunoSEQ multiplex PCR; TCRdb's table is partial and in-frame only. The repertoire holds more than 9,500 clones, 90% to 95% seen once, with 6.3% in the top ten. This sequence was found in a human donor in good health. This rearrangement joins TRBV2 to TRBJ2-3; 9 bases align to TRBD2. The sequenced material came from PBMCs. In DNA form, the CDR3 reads TGTGCCAGCAAAGGTGCGCTAGCGGGAATCAAAGCAGATACGCAGTATTTT. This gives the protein CASKGALAGIKADTQYF.